These T cell receptor beta chains were read from a single sample in a study of blood T cells in healthy people across ages. TCRdb ran MiXCR on the 5' RACE reads and lists one entry per CDR3 protein. The sample includes more than 500,000 distinct CDR3 sequences, approximately 26% of them seen just once. This same sample was also taken into another study, of T cells of mothers and their children.

The sequenced sample was blood. The receptor set was obtained from a boy younger than 10 in good health. CDR3s include the opening cysteine and the closing phenylalanine or tryptophan. Fields, in order: V gene, J gene, D gene, clone size, CDR3 DNA, CDR3 protein. A D gene is named only where the DNA matches it firmly. Rows may omit the clone size; those that give it use once, few, many or a size class.

TRBV4-3	TRBJ2-5	-	-	TGCGCCAGCAGCCAAGACCCCAATAGTGGGACCCAGTACTTC	CASSQDPNSGTQYF
TRBV12-3/TRBV12-4	TRBJ2-1	TRBD2	-	TGTGCCAGCAGTTTACTAGGGACTAGCGGGGGGGAGCAGTTCTTC	CASSLLGTSGGEQFF
TRBV6-2/TRBV6-3	TRBJ2-3	TRBD2	-	TGTGCCAGCACCAACCGACTAGCGGGGGATACGCAGTATTTT	CASTNRLAGDTQYF
TRBV7-9	TRBJ1-4	-	many	TGTGCCAGCAGCTCAATGGGGGTCGGTAATGAAAAACTGTTTTTT	CASSSMGVGNEKLFF
TRBV2	TRBJ2-7	TRBD1	many	TGTGCCAGCAGTTTGACAGGGGGCGTCTCCTACGAGCAGTACTTC	CASSLTGGVSYEQYF
TRBV20-1	TRBJ2-3	TRBD2	few	TGCAGTGCTGGGACTAGCGGAAGTAGCACAGATACGCAGTATTTT	CSAGTSGSSTDTQYF
TRBV14	TRBJ2-5	-	few	TGTGCCAGCAGCCAAGGGTCGCAGGGTCCGATAGCCCAGTACTTC	CASSQGSQGPIAQYF
TRBV6-6	TRBJ2-4	-	-	TGTGCCACTGGTGGGGTCGAAGCCAAAAACATTCAGTACTTC	CATGGVEAKNIQYF
TRBV12-3/TRBV12-4	TRBJ2-7	TRBD2	-	TGTGCCAGCAGCCGGACTAGCGGGAGAAGGAGCGACGAGCAGTACTTC	CASSRTSGRRSDEQYF
TRBV5-1	TRBJ1-4	TRBD1	few	TGCGCCAGCAGCCTCTGGGACAGTGCAACTAATGAAAAACTGTTTTTT	CASSLWDSATNEKLFF
TRBV10-3	TRBJ2-7	-	-	TGTGCCATCAGTCAAGAGGCCGGACCCTACGAGCAGTACTTC	CAISQEAGPYEQYF
TRBV7-2	TRBJ1-3	-	-	TGTGCCAGCAGCTCCGAACAAGGGGCTGGAAACACCATATATTTT	CASSSEQGAGNTIYF
TRBV6-6	TRBJ2-1	TRBD2	-	TGTGTCAGCGGGGGGGCTTACAATGAGCAGCTCTTC	CVSGGAYNEQLF
TRBV24-1	TRBJ2-6	TRBD2	few	TGTGCCACCAGTGATTCGGGGGGCTCTGGGGCCAACGTCCTGACTTTC	CATSDSGGSGANVLTF
TRBV5-1	TRBJ2-6	-	few	TGCGCCAGCAGCTTGGCGTACCTCAGCTCTGGGGCCAACGTCCTGACTTTC	CASSLAYLSSGANVLTF
TRBV12-3/TRBV12-4	TRBJ2-5	TRBD1	few	TGTGCCAGCAGGGACAGGGAACAAGAGACCCAGTACTTC	CASRDREQETQYF
TRBV28	TRBJ2-5	TRBD2	-	TGTGCCAGCAGTCCTGCCGGGAGGGCAGAGACCCAGTACTTC	CASSPAGRAETQYF
TRBV11-2	TRBJ2-5	TRBD2	few	TGTGCCAGCAGCTCAACACCGGGACTAGCGGGAGACTCGTACCAAGAGACCCAGTACTTC	CASSSTPGLAGDSYQETQYF
TRBV27	TRBJ1-2	TRBD1	few	TGTGCCAGCAGTTTGCCCCGGGACAGGGGAAATGGCTACACCTTC	CASSLPRDRGNGYTF
TRBV3-1	TRBJ2-5	-	few	TGTGCCAGCAGCCGCTTTATCGTTCAAGAGACCCAGTACTTC	CASSRFIVQETQYF
TRBV3-1	TRBJ1-2	-	-	TGTGCCAGCAGCCAAGAAGGCAGTGTTGGCTACACCTTC	CASSQEGSVGYTF
TRBV20-1	TRBJ2-3	TRBD2	-	TGCAGTGCCCCACTGAGCGGGAGGACAGATACGCAGTATTTT	CSAPLSGRTDTQYF
TRBV4-3	TRBJ1-2	-	few	TGCGCCAGCAGCCAAACAGGGACCGACTATGGCTACACCTTC	CASSQTGTDYGYTF
TRBV5-1	TRBJ2-5	TRBD1	-	TGCGCCAGCAGCTTAACGACAGGGGAATATCAAACCCAGTACTTC	CASSLTTGEYQTQYF
TRBV12-3/TRBV12-4	TRBJ2-5	-	few	TGTGCCAGCAGTTTTGGCCATGCGGAGACCCAGTACTTC	CASSFGHAETQYF
TRBV6-5	TRBJ2-3	-	few	TGTGCCAGCAAGAGGGTCACAGATACGCAGTATTTT	CASKRVTDTQYF
TRBV12-3/TRBV12-4	TRBJ1-6	-	-	TGTGCCAGCAGCCGCGGGAAGTATAATTCACCCCTCCACTTT	CASSRGKYNSPLHF
TRBV28	TRBJ1-5	TRBD1	few	TGTGCCAGCAGTCGGGACAGACATCAGCCCCAGCATTTT	CASSRDRHQPQHF
TRBV27	TRBJ2-5	TRBD2	few	TGTGCCAGCGGTGAGACTAGCGGACAAGAGACCCAGTACTTC	CASGETSGQETQYF
TRBV21-1	TRBJ2-5	-	few	TGTGCCAGCAGCAAAGAGAGAGACCAAGAGACCCAGTACTTC	CASSKERDQETQYF
TRBV5-5	TRBJ2-1	-	-	TGTGCCAGCAGCTTTCAGGGCAAGCGCGTCAATGAGCAGTTCTTC	CASSFQGKRVNEQFF
TRBV10-3	TRBJ1-1	-	-	TGTGCCATCAGTGAGGGGTCAGGGATAACTACTGAAGCTTTCTTT	CAISEGSGITTEAFF
TRBV6-5	TRBJ2-7	-	few	TGTGCCAGCGGGACGGCCCTCTCCTACGAGCAGTACTTC	CASGTALSYEQYF
TRBV5-4	TRBJ2-2	-	-	TGTGCCAGCAGCTTAGAACAGCTCAACACCGGGGAGCTGTTTTTT	CASSLEQLNTGELFF
TRBV7-9	TRBJ2-2	TRBD2	-	TGTGCCAGCAGCTTAACCGGGACTAGCGTTGGCGGGGAGCTGTTTTTT	CASSLTGTSVGGELFF
TRBV25-1	TRBJ2-2	-	-	TGTGCCAGCACTGGCTCTTCGGACACCGGGGAGCTGTTTTTT	CASTGSSDTGELFF
TRBV7-3	TRBJ2-3	TRBD1	few	TGTGCCAGCAGCTTAGACAGGGGGTCAGATACGCAGTATTTT	CASSLDRGSDTQYF
TRBV20-1	TRBJ1-2	-	few	TGCAGTGCCTCTCGCGGGCTAGGCGGCTACACCTTC	CSASRGLGGYTF
TRBV25-1	TRBJ2-1	TRBD2	few	TGTGCCAGCAGGGATAGCGGGAGCGTATACAATGAGCAGTTCTTC	CASRDSGSVYNEQFF
TRBV4-1	TRBJ2-7	TRBD1	few	TGCGCCAGCAGCCACAGGGACAGGGTCCACGAGCAGTACTTC	CASSHRDRVHEQYF
TRBV20-1	TRBJ2-1	TRBD2	-	TGCAGTGCTGGGACTAGCGGGAGGAGCGAGCAGTTCTTC	CSAGTSGRSEQFF
TRBV5-1	TRBJ2-1	-	few	TGCGCCAGCAGCTTGGGACGGGAGTCCAATGAGCAGTTCTTC	CASSLGRESNEQFF
TRBV10-1	TRBJ2-2	TRBD1	-	TGCGCCAGCAGTAGATCCTCGGGACAGGGAACCGGGGAGCTGTTTTTT	CASSRSSGQGTGELFF
TRBV6-6	TRBJ1-5	-	-	TGTGCCAGCAGTTACTCAAGAGGGGTCAATCAGCCCCAGCATTTT	CASSYSRGVNQPQHF
TRBV27	TRBJ2-1	TRBD2	few	TGTGCCAGCAGTCCGACTAGCGGGCTAAACAATGAGCAGTTCTTC	CASSPTSGLNNEQFF
TRBV7-2	TRBJ2-5	TRBD2	-	TGTGCCAGCAGCTTAAGTGCGGGGGGGGAGACCCAGTACTTC	CASSLSAGGETQYF
TRBV20-1	TRBJ2-1	-	few	TGCAGTCTTCCACTATTAGGGGACTACAATGAGCAGTTCTTC	CSLPLLGDYNEQFF
TRBV3-1	TRBJ2-2	-	-	TGTGCCAGCAGCCAAGCGGGCTCAGGCGGGGAGCTGTTTTTT	CASSQAGSGGELFF
TRBV7-9	TRBJ2-3	-	-	TGTGCCAGCAGCTCCCTGCCCGGACAGACCGTAGGGACAGATACGCAGTATTTT	CASSSLPGQTVGTDTQYF
TRBV7-9	TRBJ2-7	TRBD2	few	TGTGCCAGCAGCTTTTCCCCTAGCGGCGAGCAGTACTTC	CASSFSPSGEQYF